Below, one TCR beta chain is given with its context. The source of the sample is a study of cytomegalovirus exposure and HLA in healthy donors. The PCR was carried out with 60 Vbeta primers and 13 Jbeta primers. The data were produced by immunoSEQ multiplex PCR, yet TCRdb's version contains in-frame clones alone and is incomplete. The data contain approximately 180,000 clones, more than 60% of them singletons. Per germline, CDR1 SGHRS and CDR2 YFSETQ. This CDR3 has 14 residues. V lost 5 bases and J lost 7; bases outside the gene matches: 11. V is TRBV5-1 and J is TRBJ2-7, with 8 bases matching TRBD1. Material for sequencing was PBMCs. This sequence was found in a woman in her sixties or seventies in good health and CMV-seropositive. CDR3 DNA sequence: TGCGCCAGCAGGGGGACAGGTGAAATAGCTGAGCAGTACTTC. This sequence encodes CASRGTGEIAEQYF.